This T cell receptor beta chain was profiled in a study of cytomegalovirus exposure and HLA in healthy donors. Across the whole study: About 85 million unique TCR sequences came from HLA-typed donors in an early release.

Notes on the study in general: A list of 164 TCR beta chains associated with cytomegalovirus was given. In a later analysis, compared with equally common non-associated chains, HLA-associated beta chains were more expanded. Researchers left out some V segments, among them TRBV6-2 and TRBV6-3, as indistinguishable.

The PCR had 60 Vbeta and 13 Jbeta primers. Using immunoSEQ multiplex PCR, the repertoire was profiled, and TCRdb retains in-frame clones only, with some absent. The table has 150,000 or so clones, roughly four fifths seen once. With respect to this clone: The antigen remains undetermined.

Germline V gene sequence: CDR1 SGHRS, CDR2 YFSETQ. The length of the CDR3 is 15 residues. V lost 0 bases and J lost 3, with 13 bases in between. The sequencing input was PBMCs. This sequence joins TRBV5-1 and TRBJ2-7; D is possibly TRBD2 (6 bases). The TCR comes from a woman in her thirties or forties in good health and CMV-seronegative. CDR3 amino acids: CASSLALGLNYEQYF. CDR3 bases: TGCGCCAGCAGCTTGGCTTTAGGACTAAACTACGAGCAGTACTTC.